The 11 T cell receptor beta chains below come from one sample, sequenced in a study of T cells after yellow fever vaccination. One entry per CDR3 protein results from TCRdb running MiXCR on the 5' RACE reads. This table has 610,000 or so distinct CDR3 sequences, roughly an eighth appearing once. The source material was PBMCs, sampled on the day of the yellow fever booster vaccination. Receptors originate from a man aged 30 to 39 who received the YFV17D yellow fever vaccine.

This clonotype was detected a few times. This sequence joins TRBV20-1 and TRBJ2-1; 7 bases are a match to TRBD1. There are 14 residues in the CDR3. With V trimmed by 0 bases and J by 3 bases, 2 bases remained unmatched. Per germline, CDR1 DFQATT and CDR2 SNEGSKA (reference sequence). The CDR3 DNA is TGCAGTGCTAGAGAAGGGGGCGACTACAATGAGCAGTTCTTC. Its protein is CSAREGGDYNEQFF.

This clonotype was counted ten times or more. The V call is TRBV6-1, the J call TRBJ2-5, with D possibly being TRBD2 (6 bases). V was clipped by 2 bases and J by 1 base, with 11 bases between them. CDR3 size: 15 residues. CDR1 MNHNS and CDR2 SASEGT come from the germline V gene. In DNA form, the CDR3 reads TGTGCCAGCAGTGAATGGCGGGGCCTCCAAGAGACCCAGTACTTC. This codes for CASSEWRGLQETQYF.

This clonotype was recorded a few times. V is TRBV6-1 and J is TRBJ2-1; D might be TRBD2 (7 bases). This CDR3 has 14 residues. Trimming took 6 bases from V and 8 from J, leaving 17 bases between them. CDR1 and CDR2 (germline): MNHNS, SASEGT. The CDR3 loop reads CASRASGTIDEQFF. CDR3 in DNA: TGTGCCAGCAGGGCGAGCGGGACAATTGATGAGCAGTTCTTC.

This CDR3 is CASNKMRGNGNQPQHF. In DNA form, the CDR3 reads TGTGCCAGCAATAAAATGAGGGGTAATGGCAATCAGCCCCAGCATTTT. The chain combines TRBV2 with TRBJ1-5, with a possible D match to TRBD1 (5 bases). Germline CDR1 and CDR2: SNHLY and FYNNEI. CDR3 size: 16 residues. V was trimmed by 7 bases and J by 2 bases, leaving 18 bases between them. Full variable domain (rest looked up from reference TRBV2 and TRBJ1-5): EPEVTQTPSHQVTQMGQEVILRCVPISNHLYFYWYRQILGQKVEFLVSFYNNEISEKSEIFDDQFSVERPDGSNFTLKIRSTKLEDSAMYFCASNKMRGNGNQPQHFGDGTRLSIL.

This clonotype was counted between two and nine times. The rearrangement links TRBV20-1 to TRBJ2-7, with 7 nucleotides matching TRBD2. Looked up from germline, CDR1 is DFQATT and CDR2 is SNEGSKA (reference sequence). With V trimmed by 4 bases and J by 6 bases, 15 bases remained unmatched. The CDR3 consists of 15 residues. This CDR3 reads CSATSSEVWGGEQYF. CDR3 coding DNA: TGCAGTGCTACTTCTAGCGAAGTTTGGGGGGGCGAGCAGTACTTC.

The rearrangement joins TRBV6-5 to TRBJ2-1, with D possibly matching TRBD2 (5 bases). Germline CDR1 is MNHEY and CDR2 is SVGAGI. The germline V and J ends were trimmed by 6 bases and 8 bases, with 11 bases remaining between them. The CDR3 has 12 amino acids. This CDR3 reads CASRPAGDEQFF. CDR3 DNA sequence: TGTGCCAGCAGGCCCGCGGGCGATGAGCAGTTCTTC.

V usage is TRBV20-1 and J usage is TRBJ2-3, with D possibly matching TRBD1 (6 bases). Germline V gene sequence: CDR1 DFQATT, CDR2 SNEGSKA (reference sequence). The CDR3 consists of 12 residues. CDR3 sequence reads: CSPGQSTDTQYF. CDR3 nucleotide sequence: TGCAGCCCGGGACAAAGCACAGATACGCAGTATTTT.

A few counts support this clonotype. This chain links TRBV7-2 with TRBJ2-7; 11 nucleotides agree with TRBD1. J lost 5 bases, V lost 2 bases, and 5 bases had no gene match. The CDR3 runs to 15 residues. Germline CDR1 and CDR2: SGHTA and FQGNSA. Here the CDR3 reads CASSLRDRGNDEQYF. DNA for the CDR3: TGTGCCAGCAGCTTACGGGACAGGGGGAATGACGAGCAGTACTTC.

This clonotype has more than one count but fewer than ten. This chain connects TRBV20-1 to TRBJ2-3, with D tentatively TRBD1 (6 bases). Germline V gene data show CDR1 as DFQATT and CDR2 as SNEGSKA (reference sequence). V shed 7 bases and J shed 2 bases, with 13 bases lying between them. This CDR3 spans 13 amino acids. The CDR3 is CSVAAGVTDTQYF. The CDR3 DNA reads TGCAGTGTCGCTGCAGGGGTCACAGATACGCAGTATTTT.

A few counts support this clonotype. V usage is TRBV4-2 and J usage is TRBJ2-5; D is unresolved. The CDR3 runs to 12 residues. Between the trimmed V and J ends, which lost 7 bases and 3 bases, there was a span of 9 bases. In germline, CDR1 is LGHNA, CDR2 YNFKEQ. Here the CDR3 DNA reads TGTGCCAGCAACGGGCCCGAAGAGACCCAGTACTTC. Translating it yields CASNGPEETQYF.

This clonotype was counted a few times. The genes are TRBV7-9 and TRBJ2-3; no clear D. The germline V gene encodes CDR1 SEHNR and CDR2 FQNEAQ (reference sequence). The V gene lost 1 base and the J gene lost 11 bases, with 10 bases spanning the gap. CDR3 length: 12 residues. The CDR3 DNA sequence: TGTGCCAGCAGCTTAGAGCCGTGGGGGCAGTATTTT. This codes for CASSLEPWGQYF.